The TCR beta chain described here comes from a study of OX40 agonist ivuxolimab in advanced cancers. General study results and limits: Researchers did not establish what antigens the expanded peripheral T cells target.

The method was immunoSEQ multiplex PCR; TCRdb's version includes in-frame clones alone and lacks a portion of them. The table has 48,000 or so clones, approximately 88% seen once. CDR3 length: 15 amino acids. With V trimmed by 2 bases and J by 10 bases, 11 bases remained unmatched. Germline assignment: CDR1 SGHTA and CDR2 FQGNSA. As to this clone: The antigen remains undetermined.

The chain has TRBV7-2 and TRBJ2-1; 7 nucleotides match TRBD2. Here the sequenced sample was CD4+ or CD8+ T cells sorted from blood, taken in a trial of the OX40 agonist ivuxolimab. The clonotype originates from an adult with an advanced solid tumor such as melanoma, head and neck, liver or kidney cancer. The chain's CDR3 is CASSLSVAGVGEQFF. The CDR3 region has the DNA TGTGCCAGCAGCTTATCCGTGGCGGGAGTAGGGGAGCAGTTCTTC.